Shown below are 18 T cell receptor beta chains from a single sample sequenced in a study of cytomegalovirus exposure and HLA in healthy donors. The PCR used 60 Vbeta and 13 Jbeta primers. Sequenced by immunoSEQ multiplex PCR; TCRdb stores in-frame clones only, minus some. This table holds roughly 190,000 clones, about four fifths found once. The sample taken for sequencing was PBMCs. All receptors come from a man between 35 and 55 years old in good health and CMV-seropositive.

The chain links TRBV6-5 to TRBJ1-1; D is undetermined. CDR3 length equals 12 residues. Germline CDR1 and CDR2: MNHEY and SVGAGI. Trimming removed 5 bases from V and 3 bases from J, with 7 bases in between. As DNA, the CDR3 is TGTGCCAGCAGTCTCAGGTACACTGAAGCTTTCTTT. This gives the protein CASSLRYTEAFF.

V is TRBV29-1 and J is TRBJ1-3, with 9 positions matching TRBD1. V dropped 0 bases and J dropped 4; count of bases not matched to a gene: 4. Germline lookup yields CDR1 SQVTM and CDR2 ANQGSEA. The CDR3 has 15 amino acids. This chain's CDR3 is CSVEDGTGYGNTIYF. CDR3 nucleotide sequence: TGCAGCGTTGAAGATGGGACAGGGTACGGAAACACCATATATTTT.

This chain links TRBV2 with TRBJ2-3; 8 bases fit TRBD2. Trimming at V came to 4 bases and at J to 2 bases, leaving 5 bases not matched to a gene. This CDR3 is built from 15 residues. CDR1 and CDR2 (germline): SNHLY, FYNNEI. The CDR3 sequence: CASSGSSGHTDTQYF. Here the CDR3 DNA reads TGTGCCAGCAGTGGCTCTAGCGGGCACACAGATACGCAGTATTTT.

The V call is TRBV15, the J call TRBJ2-2; 7 bases line up with TRBD2. Germline V CDR1 and CDR2: LNHNV, YYDKDF (reference sequence). Trimming at V came to 2 bases and at J to 3 bases, leaving 6 bases not matched to a gene. This CDR3 is built from 16 residues. DNA of the CDR3: TGTGCCACCAGCAGACCATCTAGCGGTTACACCGGGGAGCTGTTTTTT. Translating it yields CATSRPSSGYTGELFF.

This clone was seen once. J is TRBJ1-1 and V is TRBV29-1, with D possibly being TRBD1 (6 bases). CDR3 size: 13 residues. CDR1 is SQVTM, CDR2 ANQGSEA, per germline. V was shortened by 1 base and J by 3 bases, with 9 bases between the two germline ends. This CDR3 reads CSVEARGDTEAFF. The CDR3 DNA sequence: TGCAGCGTTGAAGCCAGGGGCGACACTGAAGCTTTCTTT.

The rearrangement joins TRBV10-3 to TRBJ2-2, with a possible D match to TRBD1 (6 bases). V was pared by 11 bases and J by 6 bases, with 16 bases between. This CDR3 region has 13 residues. Germline V gene lookup returns CDR1 ENHRY and CDR2 SYGVKD. The chain's CDR3 is CAAHREIPGELFF. The CDR3 nucleotides are TGTGCCGCGCACAGGGAAATACCCGGGGAGCTGTTTTTT.

The chain joins TRBV11-3 to TRBJ2-1, with 10 bases lining up with TRBD1. After removal of 5 bases from V and 8 bases from J, the junction contained 3 bases not matched to a gene. Germline assignment: CDR1 SGHNT and CDR2 YENEEA. The CDR3 totals 13 residues. The CDR3 region has the DNA TGTGCCAGCAGCCCAGGGACAGGGGATGAGCAGTTCTTC. This gives the protein CASSPGTGDEQFF.

This chain links TRBV5-1 with TRBJ2-7, with 8 bases fitting TRBD1. The CDR3 has 13 residues. Per germline, CDR1 SGHRS and CDR2 YFSETQ. Losses at the gene ends were 4 bases for V and 6 bases for J; bases not matched to a gene: 6. The CDR3 region is CASSGRQGSEQYF. The CDR3 bases are TGCGCCAGCAGCGGAAGACAGGGGAGCGAGCAGTACTTC.

This clone was picked up a small number of times. Other nucleotide sequences in the sample specify the same CDR3. The CDR3 reads CASSESRNYGYTF. CDR3 bases: TGTGCCAGCAGTGAATCCAGGAACTATGGCTACACCTTC. This chain uses TRBV2 with TRBJ1-2; D remains ambiguous. CDR1 SNHLY and CDR2 FYNNEI come from the germline V gene. This CDR3 has 13 residues. V shed 2 bases and J shed 2 bases, with 6 bases lying between them.

This clone was counted a single time. Relative to the germline gene, one junction end is altered; a read error may explain this. V is TRBV9 and J is TRBJ2-6; 8 bases fit TRBD1. The CDR3 length is 19 residues. Germline V gives CDR1 SGDLS, CDR2 YYNGEE. The CDR3 nucleotides are TGTGCCAGCAGTCTTACTACAGGGGGGCTTTCCTCTGGGGCCAACGGCCTGACTTTC. Its translation: CASSLTTGGLSSGANGLTF.

V and J are TRBV7-9 and TRBJ2-7; no definite D call. CDR1 is SEHNR and CDR2 is FQNEAQ in the germline V gene (reference sequence). The CDR3 is made up of 15 amino acids. Deletions cut 3 bases from V and 4 bases from J, with 16 bases between. The CDR3 sequence is CASSFKEKTAYEQYF. The CDR3 DNA follows: TGTGCCAGCAGCTTTAAGGAGAAGACGGCATACGAGCAGTACTTC.

The rearrangement links TRBV30 to TRBJ1-2; 9 bases match TRBD1. The CDR3 runs to 15 residues. The trim removed 5 bases at V and 2 bases at J, leaving 9 bases unmatched. Per germline, CDR1 GTSNPN and CDR2 SVGIG (reference sequence). CDR3 in amino acids: CAWGGDRDANYGYTF. The CDR3 DNA follows: TGTGCCTGGGGGGGGGACAGGGACGCGAACTATGGCTACACCTTC.

The gene calls are TRBV4-2 and TRBJ2-5; D perhaps matches TRBD1 (6 bases). The CDR3 consists of 14 residues. The germline gives CDR1 LGHNA, CDR2 YNFKEQ. V gave up 1 base and J gave up 11 bases, with 17 bases separating them. CDR3 DNA sequence: TGTGCCAGCAGCCAAGGGGACCAGGGGTTGGAGCAGTACTTC. The encoded protein is CASSQGDQGLEQYF.

The chain joins TRBV6-1 to TRBJ1-4, with D possibly matching TRBD1 (6 bases). The germline V gene encodes CDR1 MNHNS and CDR2 SASEGT. This CDR3 is built from 14 residues. V lost 2 bases and J lost 8, with 12 bases in between. The CDR3 loop is CASSEFRGREKLFF. For the CDR3, the DNA is TGTGCCAGCAGTGAATTCAGGGGACGGGAAAAACTGTTTTTT.

This sequence joins TRBV30 and TRBJ2-1; TRBD1 is a possible D gene (7 bases). The ends were cut back, 4 bases at V and 9 bases at J, with 10 bases in the middle. Germline CDR1 GTSNPN, CDR2 SVGIG (reference sequence). This CDR3 is 11 amino acids long. As DNA, the CDR3 is TGTGCCTGGATCAGGGGGGCTGAGCAGTTCTTC. This codes for CAWIRGAEQFF.

CDR3: CASGLWHGTSDIRVTDTQYF. The CDR3 nucleotides are TGTGCTAGTGGTTTGTGGCACGGGACTAGCGATATCCGAGTCACAGATACGCAGTATTTT. The chain combines TRBV12-5 with TRBJ2-3; 10 bases are shared with TRBD2. V trimming: 2 bases; J trimming: 2 bases; junction bases outside the gene matches: 16. Per the germline V gene, CDR1 is LGHNT and CDR2 is FRNRAP. This CDR3 is 20 amino acids long.

J is TRBJ2-5 and V is TRBV5-1, with D unresolved. The CDR3 loop spans 16 amino acids. Between the trimmed V and J ends, which lost 3 bases and 5 bases, there was a span of 20 bases. CDR1 is SGHRS and CDR2 is YFSETQ in the germline V gene. CDR3 nucleotides: TGCGCCAGCAGCTACTATTCGACCGGAACCGTGGAGACCCAGTACTTC. It specifies CASSYYSTGTVETQYF.

V is TRBV5-5 and J is TRBJ1-1, with TRBD1 matching 9 bases. The CDR3 is 14 amino acids. After removal of 4 bases from V and 1 base from J, the junction contained 2 bases not matched to a gene. The germline CDR1 and CDR2 sequences are SGHKS and YYEKEE (reference sequence). The CDR3 DNA follows: TGTGCCAGCAGCATGACAGGGGGGAACACTGAAGCTTTCTTT. This encodes CASSMTGGNTEAFF.